The 16 T cell receptor beta chains below were found in one sample sequenced in a study of PD-1 blockade in classical Hodgkin lymphoma. Relapse was seen in all patients after autologous stem cell transplantation, and brentuximab vedotin exposure was variable. Thawed PBMCs were the source of CD4+ T cells, purified by magnetic negative selection. The table came from immunoSEQ multiplex PCR; TCRdb's copy has only in-frame clones and leaves some out. The profile shows roughly 7,400 clones, roughly 79% of them singletons. The starting material was CD4+ T cells from blood, obtained at baseline. These receptors all come from a human donor with classical Hodgkin lymphoma.

The gene calls are TRBV5-1 and TRBJ1-1; 10 positions agree with TRBD1. CDR1 and CDR2 (germline): SGHRS, YFSETQ. The ends lost 4 bases at V and 5 bases at J; junction bases unmatched: 14. CDR3 length: 17 residues. The CDR3 DNA reads TGCGCCAGCAGCCGGACTGGGACAGGGGATGGTGGGACTGAAGCTTTCTTT. Encoded protein: CASSRTGTGDGGTEAFF.

The V gene is TRBV7-9, the J gene TRBJ1-4; D not resolved. This CDR3 is built from 15 residues. V was shortened by 5 bases and J by 2 bases, with 12 bases between the two germline ends. Germline CDR1 and CDR2: SEHNR and FQNEAQ (reference sequence). CDR3 nucleotide sequence: TGTGCCAGCAGCCCACCATGGACGACTAATGAAAAACTGTTTTTT. Translating it yields CASSPPWTTNEKLFF.

This sequence joins TRBV11-2 and TRBJ1-4, with D uncertain. Germline-derived CDR1 and CDR2 are SGHAT and FQNNGV. The CDR3 extends over 19 amino acids. V shed 1 base and J shed 5 bases, with 23 bases lying between them. This chain's CDR3 is CASSLARGFSVTINEKLFF. DNA for the CDR3: TGTGCCAGCAGCTTAGCGCGGGGTTTTTCCGTAACAATCAATGAAAAACTGTTTTTT.

The chain uses TRBV29-1 and TRBJ1-1; TRBD1 matches 7 bases. V was pared by 6 bases and J by 5 bases, with 9 bases of the junction left unmatched. The CDR3 consists of 13 residues. Germline V gives CDR1 SQVTM, CDR2 ANQGSEA. CDR3 nucleotide sequence: TGCAGCGTCCCCCGGCAGGGGGGAACTGAAGCTTTCTTT. Residues: CSVPRQGGTEAFF.

The chain has TRBV19 and TRBJ2-2; 8 nucleotides agree with TRBD2. V lost 4 bases and J lost 6; bases outside the gene matches: 4. The CDR3 covers 14 residues. Germline V gene data show CDR1 as LNHDA and CDR2 as SQIVND (reference sequence). The CDR3 is CASSTRGGPGELFF. The DNA of the CDR3 is TGTGCCAGTAGTACCCGGGGGGGCCCCGGGGAGCTGTTTTTT.

This clone showed up just a few times. The chain carries TRBV9 and TRBJ2-7, with D tentatively TRBD2 (6 bases). Per germline, CDR1 SGDLS and CDR2 YYNGEE. The CDR3 length is 14 residues. V shed 3 bases and J shed 5 bases, with 15 bases lying between them. The CDR3 spells CASSGRDSRHEQYF. The CDR3 DNA follows: TGTGCCAGCAGCGGCCGGGACTCTAGACACGAGCAGTACTTC.

The genes are TRBV11-2 and TRBJ1-2; 8 nucleotides align to TRBD1. Unmatched junction bases numbered 15, after V lost 5 bases and J lost 7 bases. Per germline, CDR1 SGHAT and CDR2 FQNNGV. The CDR3 covers 16 residues. The DNA of the CDR3 is TGTGCCAGCAGCCAAAACCGAGCAGGGGGCGTTAGTGGCTACACCTTC. Translating it yields CASSQNRAGGVSGYTF.

The rearrangement links TRBV6-6 to TRBJ2-3; 7 bases fit TRBD1. The CDR3 has 16 residues. The ends lost 6 bases at V and 2 bases at J; junction bases unmatched: 11. Germline lookup yields CDR1 MNHNY and CDR2 SVGAGI (reference sequence). The CDR3 DNA follows: TGTGCCAGCAGCTCCAGGACAGGCCTTAACACAGATACGCAGTATTTT. Translating gives CASSSRTGLNTDTQYF.

The chain is built from TRBV29-1 and TRBJ2-2; D is possibly TRBD1 (6 bases). Germline CDR1 is SQVTM and CDR2 is ANQGSEA. Trimming cost V 6 bases and J 7 bases, with 24 bases left between them. This CDR3 is built from 16 residues. CDR3 loop: CSVESTTGALGGELFF. The DNA for the CDR3 is TGCAGCGTGGAATCTACGACAGGCGCTCTTGGCGGGGAGCTGTTTTTT.

This clone has a handful of counts. The V gene is TRBV4-3, the J gene TRBJ1-2, with D possibly TRBD1 on 6 matching bases. Germline assignment: CDR1 LGHNA and CDR2 YSLEER. V shed 1 base and J shed 5 bases, with 14 bases lying between them. The CDR3 consists of 15 residues. The DNA of the CDR3 is TGCGCCAGCAGCCAAGCGTTGAGGGGGGTGTATGGCTACACCTTC. Protein sequence: CASSQALRGVYGYTF.

The gene calls are TRBV5-4 and TRBJ1-1; weak D call: TRBD1 (6 bases). V lost 3 bases, J lost 10 bases, and 19 bases lay in between. The CDR3 covers 14 residues. Germline lookup yields CDR1 SGHNT and CDR2 YYREEE (reference sequence). DNA for the CDR3: TGTGCCAGCAGCTGGGGGGGGCGAACATATGGAGCTTTCTTT. Its translation is CASSWGGRTYGAFF.

The CDR3 loop reads CASSQGFGTSGYNEQFF. The CDR3, as DNA: TGCGCCAGCAGCCAAGGCTTTGGGACTAGCGGGTACAATGAGCAGTTCTTC. The chain carries TRBV4-1 and TRBJ2-1, with 12 nucleotides matching TRBD2. There are 17 residues in the CDR3. The germline CDR1 and CDR2 sequences are MGHRA and YSYEKL. The ends lost 1 base at V and 4 bases at J; junction bases unmatched: 5.

Comment on this clone: Other DNA sequences in the same sample also yield this CDR3. The J gene is TRBJ1-3, the V gene TRBV7-2, with TRBD1 matching 7 bases. This CDR3 region has 16 residues. Trimming cost V 5 bases and J 1 base; bases outside gene matches: 8. The germline gives CDR1 SGHTA, CDR2 FQGNSA. The CDR3 spells CASSGRGRVSGNTIYF. The CDR3 DNA is TGTGCCAGCAGCGGTAGGGGGCGGGTTTCTGGAAACACCATATATTTT.

The rearrangement links TRBV5-4 to TRBJ2-3; D not resolved. Looked up from germline, CDR1 is SGHNT and CDR2 is YYREEE (reference sequence). Trimming removed 4 bases at V and 6 bases at J, with 12 bases between. This CDR3 contains 13 residues. The CDR3 sequence is CASSEQGWDTQYF. In nucleotides, the CDR3 is TGTGCCAGCAGCGAACAAGGGTGGGATACGCAGTATTTT.

The V call is TRBV15, the J call TRBJ2-3; 10 positions match TRBD2. The CDR3 runs 17 residues. The V gene's germline CDR1 is LNHNV and CDR2 YYDKDF (reference sequence). V lost 0 bases and J lost 5; bases outside the gene matches: 8. CDR3 bases: TGTGCCACCAGCAGAGATCAGCGGGGGGGCAAGGAAGATACGCAGTATTTT. Protein sequence: CATSRDQRGGKEDTQYF.

The CDR3 region has the DNA TGTGCCAGCAGCCGGGACAGCCTCCTTACGGGCTCCTACGAGCAGTACTTC. Its translation: CASSRDSLLTGSYEQYF. The chain employs TRBV9 and TRBJ2-7; TRBD1 matches 7 bases. Trimming removed 4 bases from V and 0 bases from J; junction bases left unmatched: 13. CDR1 is SGDLS, CDR2 YYNGEE, per germline. The CDR3 extends over 17 amino acids.